These 8 T cell receptor beta chains were sequenced from one sample in a study of regulatory T cells in long-lasting Graves disease. Time point of the sample: persistent/refractory GD, antithyroid drugs over 5 years with positive TRAb. PBMCs were the source of the RNA used for TCR sequencing. Arm-PCR of CDR3 regions with iRepertoire HTBI primers generated TCR beta libraries. TCRdb independently ran MiXCR on the multiplex PCR reads; one entry per CDR3 protein. The sample lists about 430,000 distinct CDR3 sequences, 21% occurring once. This specimen was peripheral blood mononuclear cells (PBMCs), taken when the disease was refractory, from a patient treated with antithyroid drugs. These receptors were obtained from a female donor with Graves disease.

The genes are TRBV2 and TRBJ1-1; the match to TRBD1 covers 7 bases. The CDR3 length is 15 residues. Germline CDR1 and CDR2: SNHLY and FYNNEI. V lost 6 bases and J lost 1; bases outside the gene matches: 8. DNA for the CDR3: TGTGCCAGCAGGAGGGGGCCCAAGCCGAACACTGAAGCTTTCTTT. It codes for CASRRGPKPNTEAFF.

This clonotype appeared many times. The CDR3 coding sequence is TGTGCCAGCGGGCGGGTAGGGACAGGGAACACTGAAGCTTTCTTT. Its translation: CASGRVGTGNTEAFF. The gene calls are TRBV12-3 or TRBV12-4 and TRBJ1-1; 8 nucleotides agree with TRBD1. CDR3 length: 15 amino acids. Unmatched junction bases numbered 9, after V lost 8 bases and J lost 1 base.

The genes are TRBV20-1 and TRBJ2-7; D might be TRBD1 or TRBD2, each matching 5 bases. Trimming took 1 base from V and 6 from J, leaving 19 bases between them. The CDR3 is 15 residues long. Germline CDR1 and CDR2: DFQATT and SNEGSKA (reference sequence). The CDR3 protein is CSARAGTGSIREQYF. CDR3 bases: TGCAGTGCTAGAGCAGGGACGGGAAGCATTCGCGAGCAGTACTTC.

The chain joins TRBV6-2 or TRBV6-3 to TRBJ2-5; D perhaps matches TRBD1 (7 bases). The germline V gene has CDR1 MNHEY and CDR2 SVGEGT. The CDR3 extends over 16 amino acids. Trimming cost V 5 bases and J 1 base, with 17 bases left between them. CDR3 in amino acids: CASSAGTAGGQETQYF. CDR3 in DNA: TGTGCCAGCAGTGCGGGAACGGCAGGGGGCCAAGAGACCCAGTACTTC.

This clonotype was seen ten or more times. The rearrangement joins TRBV11-2 to TRBJ2-5, with D perhaps TRBD2 (5 bases). V was cut by 5 bases and J by 5 bases, with 12 bases left in between. The CDR3 length is 13 residues. Per germline, CDR1 SGHAT and CDR2 FQNNGV. In DNA form, the CDR3 reads TGTGCCAGCAGCGATACTAGGCTGGAGACCCAGTACTTC. Translation gives CASSDTRLETQYF. The full variable domain, in which reference TRBV11-2 and TRBJ2-5 provide the parts outside the CDR3, is EAGVAQSPRYKIIEKRQSVAFWCNPISGHATLYWYQQILGQGPKLLIQFQNNGVVDDSQLPKDRFSAERLKGVDSTLKIQPAKLEDSAVYLCASSDTRLETQYFGPGTRLLVL.

The table lists this clonotype with a few counts. The chain has TRBV14 and TRBJ2-7; D ambiguous. CDR1 and CDR2 from the germline V gene are SGHDN and FVKESK. Trimming shortened V by 1 base and J by 6 bases, and 7 bases separated the two germline ends. This CDR3 region has 12 residues. In DNA, the CDR3 is TGTGCCAGCAGCCAAGGTCACCGCGAGCAGTACTTC. Translated: CASSQGHREQYF.

The J gene is TRBJ2-7, the V gene TRBV27; D unclear. The CDR3 is 13 residues long. Germline V gene lookup returns CDR1 MNHEY and CDR2 SMNVEV (reference sequence). With 5 bases removed from V and 4 bases from J, the gap between germline ends came to 12 bases. The CDR3 is CASSPLGLYEQYF. CDR3 nucleotides: TGTGCCAGCAGTCCTTTAGGGCTATACGAGCAGTACTTC.

J is TRBJ1-5 and V is TRBV20-1; weak D call: TRBD1 (6 bases). V was pared by 6 bases and J by 7 bases, with 13 bases between. The CDR3 is made up of 12 amino acids. Germline V gene data show CDR1 as DFQATT and CDR2 as SNEGSKA (reference sequence). The CDR3 DNA reads TGCAGTGCAAACCAGGGGCCCCAGCCCCAGCATTTT. Translated, it gives CSANQGPQPQHF.